The 28 T cell receptor beta chains reported below all come from one sample, sequenced in a study of blood T cell repertoires in COVID-19. Method: immunoSEQ multiplex PCR; TCRdb's copy keeps in-frame clones and lacks some. The profile shows a few hundred thousand clones, roughly 90% of them singletons. Sequencing was performed on peripheral blood. All receptors derive from a woman in her twenties or thirties with COVID-19, enrolled during active disease.

The gene calls are TRBV15 and TRBJ2-2; 8 bases line up with TRBD1. CDR3 length: 14 amino acids. J gave up 2 bases and V 6 bases, and 2 bases lay outside the gene matches. Looked up from germline, CDR1 is LNHNV and CDR2 is YYDKDF (reference sequence). The CDR3 sequence is CATRDRANTGELFF. DNA for the CDR3: TGTGCCACCAGGGACAGGGCAAACACCGGGGAGCTGTTTTTT.

Of note for this clone: The junction departs from the called germline gene at one end, perhaps through a read error. The chain combines TRBV10-2 with TRBJ2-3; D is unclear. The germline V gene has CDR1 WSHSY and CDR2 SAAADI. This CDR3 has 12 residues. CDR3 bases: TGCGCCAGCAGGAGAGGCACGGATACGCAGTATTTT. Its translation is CASRRGTDTQYF.

The gene calls are TRBV18 and TRBJ2-5; D perhaps matches TRBD1 (6 bases). V lost 4 bases, J lost 1 base, and 10 bases lay in between. This CDR3 has 14 amino acids. The germline gives CDR1 KGHSH, CDR2 LQKENI. The DNA of the CDR3 is TGTGCCAGCTCACTTGGACAGTCCCAAGAGACCCAGTACTTC. Amino acid sequence: CASSLGQSQETQYF.

This clone was picked up one time. The chain has TRBV4-1 and TRBJ1-3; 7 bases are a match to TRBD1. CDR1 and CDR2 (germline): MGHRA, YSYEKL. The CDR3 spans 16 residues. V was pared by 4 bases and J by 0 bases, with 6 bases of the junction left unmatched. The CDR3 reads CASSRRTGNSGNTIYF. The CDR3 nucleotides are TGCGCCAGCAGCCGTAGGACAGGCAACTCTGGAAACACCATATATTTT.

As for this clone: Other DNA sequences in the sample encode the same CDR3. The rearrangement uses TRBV4-2 and TRBJ1-2; possible D gene TRBD1, 6 bases. The CDR3 contains 12 residues. Trimming left V 3 bases short and J 4 bases short, with 6 bases between. Looked up from germline, CDR1 is LGHNA and CDR2 is YNFKEQ. CDR3 DNA: TGTGCCAGCAGCCAGGGGGCCTATGGCTACACCTTC. Residues: CASSQGAYGYTF.

J is TRBJ1-1 and V is TRBV12-3 or TRBV12-4; TRBD1 might be the D (5 bases). Trimming removed 7 bases at V and 5 bases at J, with 14 bases between. CDR3 length equals 13 residues. The CDR3 DNA sequence: TGTGCCAGCAACGTCCGCCGGGGGACTGAAGCTTTCTTT. Translating it yields CASNVRRGTEAFF.

This clone was seen more than once but under ten times. The chain combines TRBV3-1 (or the pseudogene TRBV3-2) with TRBJ1-3; unclear D gene. Trimming shortened V by 2 bases and J by 3 bases, and 8 bases separated the two germline ends. The CDR3 sequence is 14 residues long. Germline V gives CDR1 LGHDT, CDR2 YNNKEL (reference sequence). DNA for the CDR3: TGTGCCAGCAGCCAAACAAACTATGGAAACACCATATATTTT. Protein product: CASSQTNYGNTIYF.

The chain joins TRBV7-8 to TRBJ2-7, with D possibly TRBD2 on 5 matching bases. V lost 7 bases and J 5 bases, leaving 15 bases between the germline ends. Germline V gives CDR1 SGHVS, CDR2 FQNEAQ. CDR3 size: 13 residues. The CDR3 loop reads CASTYGNTDEQYF. The CDR3 DNA reads TGTGCCAGCACCTACGGGAATACGGACGAGCAGTACTTC.

The chain has TRBV9 and TRBJ1-1; 9 positions agree with TRBD1. This CDR3 is built from 11 residues. V lost 5 bases and J lost 9; bases outside the gene matches: 2. Per germline, CDR1 SGDLS and CDR2 YYNGEE. CDR3 DNA sequence: TGTGCCAGCAGGGGACAGGGAAAAGCTTTCTTT. Protein product: CASRGQGKAFF.

This chain's CDR3 is CASSLRGRDRETQYF. CDR3 DNA sequence: TGTGCCAGCAGTTTGCGCGGGCGGGACAGGGAGACCCAGTACTTC. The V call is TRBV27, the J call TRBJ2-5; 8 positions agree with TRBD1. The germline V gene encodes CDR1 MNHEY and CDR2 SMNVEV (reference sequence). Trimming cost V 3 bases and J 5 bases; bases outside gene matches: 8. The CDR3 consists of 15 residues.

This clone has just one count. The V call is TRBV7-9, the J call TRBJ2-7; D perhaps matches TRBD1 (5 bases). Germline values: CDR1 SEHNR, CDR2 FQNEAQ (reference sequence). This CDR3 region has 16 residues. V was shortened by 4 bases and J by 3 bases, with 19 bases between the two germline ends. In DNA form, the CDR3 reads TGTGCCAGCAGCTCCCGTGGGCAGGGTCTGGGCTACGAGCAGTACTTC. This gives the protein CASSSRGQGLGYEQYF.

This chain uses TRBV5-1 with TRBJ2-1, with 7 bases lining up with TRBD1. Per germline, CDR1 SGHRS and CDR2 YFSETQ. V lost 7 bases and J lost 7; bases outside the gene matches: 8. The CDR3 is made up of 13 amino acids. Here the CDR3 reads CASRSGQQNEQFF. In nucleotides, the CDR3 is TGCGCCAGCCGCTCGGGACAGCAGAATGAGCAGTTCTTC.

This rearrangement joins TRBV3-1 (or the pseudogene TRBV3-2) to TRBJ2-1; 15 bases are shared with TRBD2. V lost 0 bases and J lost 9; bases outside the gene matches: 3. CDR1 and CDR2 from the germline V gene are LGHDT and YNNKEL (reference sequence). The CDR3 extends over 16 amino acids. In DNA form, the CDR3 reads TGTGCCAGCAGCCAAGATAGGACTAGCGGGAGGGCTGAGCAGTTCTTC. Translated: CASSQDRTSGRAEQFF.

The rearrangement uses TRBV9 and TRBJ1-2, with TRBD1 as a possible D gene (5 bases). Trimming shortened V by 3 bases and J by 8 bases, and 11 bases separated the two germline ends. The V gene's germline CDR1 is SGDLS and CDR2 YYNGEE. This CDR3 contains 12 residues. The CDR3 coding sequence is TGTGCCAGCAGCGCCCCGGGGGTGGGCTACACCTTC. Amino acid sequence: CASSAPGVGYTF.

This rearrangement joins TRBV13 to TRBJ2-5; weak D call: TRBD1 (5 bases). CDR3 size: 16 residues. V was trimmed by 5 bases and J by 4 bases, leaving 20 bases between them. Germline lookup yields CDR1 PRHDT and CDR2 FYEKMQ (reference sequence). CDR3 residues: CASSPDSKGYGETQYF. The CDR3 nucleotides are TGTGCCAGCAGCCCCGACAGCAAGGGGTATGGAGAGACCCAGTACTTC.

In this sample, this clone turned up a few times. The chain joins TRBV7-9 to TRBJ1-3; D is unclear. CDR3 length: 16 amino acids. V shed 5 bases and J shed 0 bases, with 14 bases lying between them. Germline CDR1 is SEHNR and CDR2 is FQNEAQ (reference sequence). The CDR3 DNA reads as TGTGCCAGCAGCCCAACGAGTGAGGGCTCTGGAAACACCATATATTTT. Amino acid sequence: CASSPTSEGSGNTIYF.

Here the CDR3 DNA reads TGTGCCAGCAGCCAACGACTAGCGGGGGTCAATGAGCAGTTCTTC. It yields the protein CASSQRLAGVNEQFF. V usage is TRBV4-2 and J usage is TRBJ2-1, with TRBD2 identical over 12 bases. The CDR3 totals 15 residues. Germline loops: CDR1 LGHNA, CDR2 YNFKEQ. V shed 2 bases, J shed 6 bases, and the junction held 2 bases outside the gene matches.

V and J are TRBV27 and TRBJ2-1; D unclear. The V and J ends lost 6 bases and 10 bases respectively, with 16 bases between them. The CDR3 spans 13 residues. Germline assignment: CDR1 MNHEY and CDR2 SMNVEV (reference sequence). The CDR3 region is CASSYYRSVEQFF. The DNA for the CDR3 is TGTGCCAGCAGCTATTACCGTAGTGTGGAGCAGTTCTTC.

This clone was seen just once. The chain carries TRBV4-2 and TRBJ1-4; TRBD1 might be the D (6 bases). In germline, CDR1 is LGHNA, CDR2 YNFKEQ. The CDR3 runs 15 residues. With 5 bases removed from V and 0 bases from J, the gap between germline ends came to 10 bases. The DNA of the CDR3 is TGTGCCAGCAGCGGGGGGGGCGCAACTAATGAAAAACTGTTTTTT. This sequence encodes CASSGGGATNEKLFF.

This chain connects TRBV4-3 to TRBJ1-1; a weak D match, TRBD1 (6 bases). There are 17 residues in the CDR3. Deletions cut 5 bases from V and 0 bases from J, with 19 bases between. The germline CDR1 and CDR2 sequences are LGHNA and YSLEER. The CDR3 reads CASSADRTPAMNTEAFF. As DNA, the CDR3 is TGCGCCAGCAGCGCGGACAGAACGCCTGCCATGAACACTGAAGCTTTCTTT.

The chain has TRBV18 and TRBJ1-6, with D perhaps matching TRBD1 (6 bases). The germline V and J ends were trimmed by 1 base and 5 bases, with 12 bases remaining between them. From germline, CDR1 is KGHSH and CDR2 LQKENI. This CDR3 contains 16 residues. In DNA form, the CDR3 reads TGTGCCAGCTCACCACGGACAGATTACGATAATTCACCCCTCCACTTT. Translation gives CASSPRTDYDNSPLHF.

A single count supports this clone. V is TRBV18 and J is TRBJ2-5; D remains unclear. The CDR3 sequence is 14 residues long. Trimming cost V 0 bases and J 1 base, with 6 bases left between them. The germline V gene has CDR1 KGHSH and CDR2 LQKENI. The CDR3 coding sequence is TGTGCCAGCTCACCACCGAACGGCCAAGAGACCCAGTACTTC. It codes for CASSPPNGQETQYF.

V usage is TRBV7-2 and J usage is TRBJ2-3, with D possibly TRBD2 on 5 matching bases. This CDR3 is 13 amino acids long. Looked up from germline, CDR1 is SGHTA and CDR2 is FQGNSA. Trimming took 4 bases from V and 5 from J, leaving 10 bases between them. The CDR3 region has the DNA TGTGCCAGCAGCTCAGGACTTTTAGATACGCAGTATTTT. This translates into CASSSGLLDTQYF.

This clone was picked up a small number of times. The chain uses TRBV5-8 and TRBJ1-1; weak D call: TRBD1 (6 bases). Germline V CDR1 and CDR2: SGHTS, YDEGEE. The CDR3 covers 14 residues. Trimming left V 4 bases short and J 2 bases short, with 12 bases between. Here the CDR3 reads CASSSRQANTEAFF. The CDR3 nucleotides read TGTGCCAGCAGCAGCCGACAGGCCAACACTGAAGCTTTCTTT.

J is TRBJ1-2 and V is TRBV2; D uncertain. V was shortened by 3 bases and J by 3 bases, with 8 bases between the two germline ends. Germline V CDR1 and CDR2: SNHLY, FYNNEI. The CDR3 runs 13 residues. CDR3: CASSDRGYYGYTF. CDR3 sequence (DNA): TGTGCCAGCAGTGATCGGGGTTACTATGGCTACACCTTC.

This chain connects TRBV6-4 to TRBJ1-5; 7 bases align to TRBD1. Trimming cost V 3 bases and J 2 bases; bases outside gene matches: 4. CDR1 MRHNA and CDR2 SNTAGT come from the germline V gene. The CDR3 has 15 amino acids. CDR3 nucleotide sequence: TGTGCCAGCAGTGAATCGGGACAGCGCAATCAGCCCCAGCATTTT. Protein sequence: CASSESGQRNQPQHF.

This chain joins TRBV19 and TRBJ2-2; D is ambiguous. Trimming removed 7 bases at V and 4 bases at J, with 19 bases between. This CDR3 contains 16 residues. The germline V gene encodes CDR1 LNHDA and CDR2 SQIVND (reference sequence). Here the CDR3 reads CASIADTPLGTGELFF. CDR3 bases: TGTGCCAGTATCGCCGACACCCCCCTGGGCACCGGGGAGCTGTTTTTT. The full variable domain, its missing parts supplied by reference TRBV19 and TRBJ2-2, is DGGITQSPKYLFRKEGQNVTLSCEQNLNHDAMYWYRQDPGQGLRLIYYSQIVNDFQKGDIAEGYSVSREKKESFPLTVTSAQKNPTAFYLCASIADTPLGTGELFFGEGSRLTVL.

The rearrangement joins TRBV4-2 to TRBJ2-7; 14 bases align to TRBD2. J gave up 5 bases and V 4 bases, and 1 base lay outside the gene matches. Germline V gene sequence: CDR1 LGHNA, CDR2 YNFKEQ. The CDR3 loop spans 14 amino acids. CDR3 nucleotide sequence: TGTGCCAGCAGCCGGGGACTAGCGGGGGACGAGCAGTACTTC. Translated: CASSRGLAGDEQYF.